These 3 T cell receptor beta chains came from one sample sequenced in a study of T cell responses to AZD1222 COVID-19 vaccine. TCRdb's copy holds only in-frame clones and misses some; the assay was immunoSEQ multiplex PCR. Altogether 85,000 to 130,000 clones are present, around 87% being singletons, with the ten largest covering roughly 3%. The specimen comprised peripheral blood, sampled on day 0 of AZD1222 vaccination. The receptors were sampled from an adult in good health.

The rearrangement joins TRBV5-4 to TRBJ1-3; D remains ambiguous. V was pared by 0 bases and J by 0 bases, with 7 bases between. The CDR3 contains 15 residues. Germline V gene lookup returns CDR1 SGHNT and CDR2 YYREEE (reference sequence). The CDR3 here is CASSLAAGSGNTIYF. CDR3 bases: TGTGCCAGCAGCTTGGCGGCAGGCTCTGGAAACACCATATATTTT.

The chain uses TRBV5-1 and TRBJ1-3, with D hard to call. V shed 2 bases and J shed 0 bases, with 9 bases lying between them. The CDR3 consists of 15 residues. CDR1 and CDR2 from the germline V gene are SGHRS and YFSETQ. The CDR3 reads CASSLTTSSGNTIYF. In DNA form, the CDR3 reads TGCGCCAGCAGCTTAACGACAAGCTCTGGAAACACCATATATTTT.

This clone occurred once. J is TRBJ2-5 and V is TRBV5-1, with TRBD2 matching 8 bases. The V gene end was trimmed by 0 bases and the J gene end by 3 bases; junction bases not matched to a gene: 7. Germline loops: CDR1 SGHRS, CDR2 YFSETQ. This CDR3 region has 16 residues. In DNA, the CDR3 is TGCGCCAGCAGCTTGGGTCCGGGGGGGCCGGAAGAGACCCAGTACTTC. Translating it yields CASSLGPGGPEETQYF.